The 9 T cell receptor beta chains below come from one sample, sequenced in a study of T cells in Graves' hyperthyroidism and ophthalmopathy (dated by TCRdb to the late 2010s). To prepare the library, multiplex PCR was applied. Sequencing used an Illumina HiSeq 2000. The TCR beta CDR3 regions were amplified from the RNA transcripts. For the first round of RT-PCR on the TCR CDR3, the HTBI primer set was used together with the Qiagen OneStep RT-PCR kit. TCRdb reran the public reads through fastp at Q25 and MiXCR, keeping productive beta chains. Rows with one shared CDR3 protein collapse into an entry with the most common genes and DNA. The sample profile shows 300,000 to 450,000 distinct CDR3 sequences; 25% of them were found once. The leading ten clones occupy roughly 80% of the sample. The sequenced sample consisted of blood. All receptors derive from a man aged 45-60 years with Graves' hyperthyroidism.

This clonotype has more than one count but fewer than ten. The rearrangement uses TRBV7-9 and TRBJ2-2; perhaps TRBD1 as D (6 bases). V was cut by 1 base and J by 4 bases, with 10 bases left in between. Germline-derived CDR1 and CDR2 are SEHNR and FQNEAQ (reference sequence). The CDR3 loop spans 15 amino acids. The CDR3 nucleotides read TGTGCCAGCAGCTTAGTTCAGGGGAGCACCGGGGAGCTGTTTTTT. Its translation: CASSLVQGSTGELFF.

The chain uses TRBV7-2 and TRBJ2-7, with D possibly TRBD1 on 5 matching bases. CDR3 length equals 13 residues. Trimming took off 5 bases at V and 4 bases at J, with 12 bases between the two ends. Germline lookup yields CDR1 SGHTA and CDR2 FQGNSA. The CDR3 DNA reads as TGTGCCAGCAGCCGCCCCCAGGGTTACGAGCAGTACTTC. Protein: CASSRPQGYEQYF.

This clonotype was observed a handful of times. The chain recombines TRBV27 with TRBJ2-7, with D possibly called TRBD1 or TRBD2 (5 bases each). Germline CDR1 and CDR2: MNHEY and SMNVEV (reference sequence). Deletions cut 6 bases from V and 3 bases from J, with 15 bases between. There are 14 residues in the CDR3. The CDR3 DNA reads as TGTGCCAGCAGGACAACCGGGGACCGCTACGAGCAGTACTTC. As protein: CASRTTGDRYEQYF.

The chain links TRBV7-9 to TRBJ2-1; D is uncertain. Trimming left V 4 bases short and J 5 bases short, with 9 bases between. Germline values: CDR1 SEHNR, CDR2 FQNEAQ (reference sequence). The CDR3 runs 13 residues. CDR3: CASSWGPDNEQFF. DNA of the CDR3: TGTGCCAGCAGCTGGGGTCCGGACAATGAGCAGTTCTTC.

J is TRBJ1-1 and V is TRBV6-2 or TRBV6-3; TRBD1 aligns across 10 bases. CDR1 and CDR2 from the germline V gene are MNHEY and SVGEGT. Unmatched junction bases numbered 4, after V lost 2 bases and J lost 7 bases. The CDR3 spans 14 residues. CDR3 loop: CASSYRGQGGEAFF. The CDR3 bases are TGTGCCAGCAGTTACCGAGGACAGGGGGGTGAAGCTTTCTTT.

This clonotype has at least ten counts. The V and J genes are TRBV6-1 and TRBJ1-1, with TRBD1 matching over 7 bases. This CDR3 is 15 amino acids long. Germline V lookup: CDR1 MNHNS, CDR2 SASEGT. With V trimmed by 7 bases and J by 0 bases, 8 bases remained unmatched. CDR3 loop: CASTETGSMNTEAFF. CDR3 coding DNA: TGTGCCAGCACCGAGACAGGGTCCATGAACACTGAAGCTTTCTTT.

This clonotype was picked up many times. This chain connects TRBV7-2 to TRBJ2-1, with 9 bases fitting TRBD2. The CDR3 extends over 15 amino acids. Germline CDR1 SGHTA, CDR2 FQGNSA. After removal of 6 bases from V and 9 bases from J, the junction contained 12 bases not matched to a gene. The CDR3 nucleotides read TGTGCCAGCAGATATATAGCGGGAGCCACCGGTGAGCAGTTCTTC. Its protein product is CASRYIAGATGEQFF.

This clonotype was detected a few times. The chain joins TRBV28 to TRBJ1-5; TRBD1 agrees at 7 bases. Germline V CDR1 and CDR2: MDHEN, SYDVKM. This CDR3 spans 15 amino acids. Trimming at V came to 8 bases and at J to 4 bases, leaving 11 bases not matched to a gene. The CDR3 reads CASSIGQGDNQPQHF. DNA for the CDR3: TGTGCCAGCTCAATAGGGCAGGGGGATAATCAGCCCCAGCATTTT.

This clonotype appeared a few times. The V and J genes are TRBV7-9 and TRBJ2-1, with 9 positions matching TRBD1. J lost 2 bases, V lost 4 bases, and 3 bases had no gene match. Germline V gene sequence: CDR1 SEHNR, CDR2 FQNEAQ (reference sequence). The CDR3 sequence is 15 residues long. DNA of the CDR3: TGTGCCAGCAGCTACCGACAGGGGGCCTACAATGAGCAGTTCTTC. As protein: CASSYRQGAYNEQFF.